The 17 T cell receptor beta chains presented below share a single source sample, sequenced in a study of blood T cells in healthy people across ages. A sample-barcoded 5' primer and a J-beta primer mix were used in a second PCR of roughly 6 to 11 cycles. TCRdb reprocessed the 5' RACE reads with MiXCR, giving one entry per CDR3 protein. In the table there are 500,000 to 600,000 distinct CDR3 sequences, 25% to 30% of which are singletons. The sample taken for sequencing was blood. The receptor set was obtained from a woman in her 70s in good health.

This clonotype was counted only a few times. The rearrangement joins TRBV6-2 or TRBV6-3 to TRBJ2-7; D might be TRBD1 (6 bases). This CDR3 region has 15 residues. V was trimmed by 5 bases and J by 3 bases, leaving 17 bases between them. Germline loops: CDR1 MNHEY, CDR2 SVGEGT. This chain's CDR3 is CASSLPPGVVYEQYF. CDR3 nucleotides: TGTGCCAGCAGTCTACCCCCAGGGGTGGTCTACGAGCAGTACTTC.

The chain links TRBV11-3 to TRBJ2-1; 9 bases map to TRBD1. The V gene's germline CDR1 is SGHNT and CDR2 YENEEA. Losses at the gene ends were 0 bases for V and 6 bases for J; bases not matched to a gene: 6. The CDR3 is 16 amino acids. Here the CDR3 reads CASSLEGGTGSNEQFF. The DNA for the CDR3 is TGTGCCAGCAGCTTAGAGGGCGGGACAGGGTCCAATGAGCAGTTCTTC.

The table lists this clonotype with a few counts. V and J are TRBV6-5 and TRBJ2-5; TRBD1 matches at 9 bases. The V gene's germline CDR1 is MNHEY and CDR2 SVGAGI. Trimming cost V 0 bases and J 4 bases; bases outside gene matches: 3. The CDR3 extends over 15 amino acids. The CDR3 DNA reads as TGTGCCAGCAGTTACTCGGGGACAGGGACAGAGACCCAGTACTTC. This codes for CASSYSGTGTETQYF.

The CDR3 loop reads CASSFGDRVVHEQYF. As DNA, the CDR3 is TGTGCCAGCAGCTTCGGGGACAGGGTGGTCCACGAGCAGTACTTC. The rearrangement uses TRBV7-9 and TRBJ2-7; 9 bases agree with TRBD1. CDR1 and CDR2 (germline): SEHNR, FQNEAQ (reference sequence). The V segment lost 3 bases and the J segment 5 bases; nucleotides outside the gene matches: 8. This CDR3 spans 15 amino acids.

This clonotype was observed a few times. This rearrangement joins TRBV11-2 to TRBJ1-1, with no clear D. Per the germline V gene, CDR1 is SGHAT and CDR2 is FQNNGV. CDR3 size: 12 residues. V lost 5 bases and J lost 4, with 8 bases in between. CDR3 sequence reads: CASSPPVTEAFF. Here the CDR3 DNA reads TGTGCCAGCAGCCCCCCAGTCACTGAAGCTTTCTTT.

This rearrangement joins TRBV18 to TRBJ2-3; the D is unclear. The CDR3 extends over 14 amino acids. Deletions cut 2 bases from V and 4 bases from J, with 10 bases between. The germline V gene encodes CDR1 KGHSH and CDR2 LQKENI. The CDR3 sequence: CASSPEGSADTQYF. The CDR3 DNA reads TGTGCCAGCTCACCAGAAGGGTCGGCAGATACGCAGTATTTT.

The CDR3 loop reads CASSFRRESEQFF. The DNA of the CDR3 is TGTGCCAGCAGCTTTAGGCGGGAAAGCGAGCAGTTCTTC. The chain recombines TRBV7-6 with TRBJ2-1; possibly TRBD2 for D (6 bases). Germline CDR1 is SGHVS and CDR2 is FNYEAQ. V dropped 3 bases and J dropped 10 bases, with 13 bases sitting between them. This CDR3 has 13 residues.

The chain joins TRBV5-1 to TRBJ2-3; possible D gene TRBD2, 5 bases. CDR3 length equals 14 residues. Per the germline V gene, CDR1 is SGHRS and CDR2 is YFSETQ. Trimming took off 0 bases at V and 4 bases at J, with 9 bases between the two ends. CDR3 sequence: CASSLGEGSDTQYF. Here the CDR3 DNA reads TGCGCCAGCAGCTTGGGAGAGGGTTCAGATACGCAGTATTTT. The entire variable domain, with the rest obtained from reference TRBV5-1 and TRBJ2-3, is as follows: KAGVTQTPRYLIKTRGQQVTLSCSPISGHRSVSWYQQTPGQGLQFLFEYFSETQRNKGNFPGRFSGRQFSNSRSEMNVSTLELGDSALYLCASSLGEGSDTQYFGPGTRLTVL.

This clonotype has only a few counts. The J gene is TRBJ2-7, the V gene TRBV29-1, with D perhaps given as TRBD1 or TRBD2 (6 bases each). Trimming took 6 bases from V and 4 from J, leaving 19 bases between them. This CDR3 is 14 amino acids long. CDR1 is SQVTM, CDR2 ANQGSEA, per germline. This CDR3 is CSVEGVGELYEQYF. The CDR3 DNA follows: TGCAGCGTGGAGGGGGTAGGGGAGTTGTACGAGCAGTACTTC.

This clonotype was picked up a small number of times. V gene TRBV29-1 combines with J gene TRBJ2-1; TRBD2 aligns across 7 bases. V shed 2 bases and J 5 bases; nucleotides not matched to a gene: 12. The CDR3 contains 16 residues. CDR1 is SQVTM and CDR2 is ANQGSEA in the germline V gene. The CDR3 nucleotides read TGCAGCGTTGAATCTGGGGGGGGTTGGTCTGACAATGAGCAGTTCTTC. It codes for CSVESGGGWSDNEQFF.

The chain couples TRBV20-1 to TRBJ1-3; D ambiguous. The CDR3 sequence is 13 residues long. The V and J ends lost 0 bases and 4 bases respectively, with 7 bases between them. Germline V CDR1 and CDR2: DFQATT, SNEGSKA (reference sequence). As DNA, the CDR3 is TGCAGTGCTAGAGATCCTGGAGGAAACACCATATATTTT. Its translation: CSARDPGGNTIYF.

This clonotype has only a few counts. The rearrangement uses TRBV11-2 and TRBJ2-5, with D possibly TRBD1 on 5 matching bases. The J call may be wrong; the DNA end is better matched by TRBJ2-7. The CDR3 contains 15 residues. Per the germline V gene, CDR1 is SGHAT and CDR2 is FQNNGV. CDR3 sequence: CASRYLLGQNYEQYF. For the CDR3, the DNA is TGTGCCAGCAGATACCTCCTAGGACAAAACTACGAGCAGTACTTC.

The chain is built from TRBV19 and TRBJ1-1; 7 bases agree with TRBD1. Germline CDR1 and CDR2: LNHDA and SQIVND (reference sequence). This CDR3 comprises 12 residues. The J segment lost 5 bases and the V segment lost 5 bases, leaving 2 bases of the junction unmatched. In DNA, the CDR3 is TGTGCCAGTAGTGACAGGGTTACTGAAGCTTTCTTT. This gives the protein CASSDRVTEAFF. The variable domain in full, with the rest retrieved from reference TRBV19 and TRBJ1-1, is DGGITQSPKYLFRKEGQNVTLSCEQNLNHDAMYWYRQDPGQGLRLIYYSQIVNDFQKGDIAEGYSVSREKKESFPLTVTSAQKNPTAFYLCASSDRVTEAFFGQGTRLTVV.

This rearrangement joins TRBV7-2 to TRBJ1-5, with 7 bases lining up with TRBD1. Germline lookup yields CDR1 SGHTA and CDR2 FQGNSA. V lost 5 bases and J lost 6; bases outside the gene matches: 10. This CDR3 has 15 amino acids. The CDR3 sequence: CASSTRQGITQPQHF. The CDR3 DNA sequence: TGTGCCAGCAGCACTAGACAGGGTATAACTCAGCCCCAGCATTTT.

The chain joins TRBV12-3 or TRBV12-4 to TRBJ2-7; maybe TRBD2 (7 bases). This CDR3 contains 15 residues. V lost 9 bases to trimming and J lost 4 bases, with 22 bases between them. CDR3 in DNA: TGTGCCAGTTCGCCTAGGGGGGGCGCCGGGTACGAGCAGTACTTC. Protein product: CASSPRGGAGYEQYF.

This clonotype was seen only a few times. The CDR3 nucleotides read TGTGCCAGCAGTTACTCGAGCAGGGTGGTCACTGAAGCTTTCTTT. Protein: CASSYSSRVVTEAFF. The chain combines TRBV6-2 or TRBV6-3 with TRBJ1-1; perhaps TRBD1 as D (5 bases). Germline loops: CDR1 MNHEY, CDR2 SVGEGT. This CDR3 region has 15 residues. Trimming removed 0 bases from V and 4 bases from J, with 12 bases in between.

This clonotype appeared a few times. The rearrangement uses TRBV7-9 and TRBJ2-3; the match to TRBD1 covers 7 bases. CDR3 length equals 15 residues. After removal of 5 bases from V and 0 bases from J, the junction contained 5 bases not matched to a gene. Germline V CDR1 and CDR2: SEHNR, FQNEAQ (reference sequence). The CDR3 is CASSTDRASTDTQYF. Written as DNA, the CDR3 is TGTGCCAGCAGCACCGACAGGGCTAGCACAGATACGCAGTATTTT.